These T cell receptor beta chains were read from a single sample in a study of T cell responses to AZD1222 COVID-19 vaccine. The data were produced by immunoSEQ multiplex PCR, yet TCRdb's version contains in-frame clones alone and is incomplete. The sample yields more than 85,000 clones, roughly nine tenths seen once. This material consisted of peripheral blood, taken on day 0 of AZD1222 vaccination. All receptors derive from an adult in good health. CDR3s include the opening cysteine and the closing phenylalanine or tryptophan. D genes are given only for firm matches.

V gene | D gene | CDR3 protein
TRBV12-3/TRBV12-4 | TRBD1 | CASSYRGSYEQYF
TRBV28 | - | CASRESTDTQYF
TRBV20-1 | - | CSASSSLGRNSPLHF
TRBV7-2 | - | CASSLSGVGFGNTIYF
TRBV7-8 | TRBD2 | CASSSYRGRAINEQFF
TRBV27 | - | CASSYRGLGTEAFF
TRBV6-2/TRBV6-3 | TRBD1 | CASSYSVRTGRYEQYF
TRBV7-3 | - | CASSPYIYTEAFF
TRBV15 | TRBD1 | CATSSRQGSYEQYF
TRBV7-9 | - | CASRVSTDTQYF
TRBV7-9 | - | CASSLGSGSQETQYF
TRBV19 | - | CASSKRGAGQPQHF
TRBV19 | - | CASSEQGLLSPLHF
TRBV6-2/TRBV6-3 | - | CASSYSEGQRNF
TRBV2 | - | CASSERGDTQYF
TRBV9 | - | CASSVGLAGNYEQYF